The 13 T cell receptor beta chains given below trace back to one sample, sequenced in a study of cytomegalovirus exposure and HLA in healthy donors. PCR involved 60 Vbeta and 13 Jbeta primers. Clones were sequenced by immunoSEQ multiplex PCR, and TCRdb holds only the in-frame ones, with some missing. The sample holds about 160,000 clones, around 90% seen once. Sequencing used PBMCs. Receptor source: a woman aged 25 to 39 in good health and CMV-seronegative.

CDR3: CASSQWDNYEQYF. As DNA, the CDR3 is TGCGCCAGCAGTCAATGGGACAACTACGAGCAGTACTTC. The V call is TRBV23-1, the J call TRBJ2-7; possibly TRBD1 for D (6 bases). TRBV23-1 carries the ORF label, with uncertain function. V lost 1 base to trimming and J lost 3 bases, with 7 bases between them. The CDR3 loop spans 13 amino acids.

V and J are TRBV5-5 and TRBJ1-2; D is possibly TRBD1 (5 bases). The CDR3 consists of 13 residues. V was trimmed by 1 base and J by 8 bases, leaving 12 bases between them. CDR1 is SGHKS and CDR2 is YYEKEE in the germline V gene (reference sequence). CDR3 DNA sequence: TGTGCCAGCAGCTTGCCGCAGGGATGGGGCTACACCTTC. This encodes CASSLPQGWGYTF.

This sequence joins TRBV6-6 and TRBJ1-5; weak D call: TRBD1 (6 bases). The V end was cut by 5 bases, the J end by 7 bases, with 18 bases between. In germline, CDR1 is MNHNY, CDR2 SVGAGI (reference sequence). This CDR3 has 15 residues. The DNA of the CDR3 is TGTGCCAGCAGTCTCCCCGAGGGGGTGGACCAGCCCCAGCATTTT. It translates to CASSLPEGVDQPQHF.

The chain carries TRBV6-5 and TRBJ2-1, with TRBD2 identical over 8 bases. V trimming: 6 bases; J trimming: 1 base; junction bases outside the gene matches: 5. The CDR3 extends over 15 amino acids. CDR1 is MNHEY, CDR2 SVGAGI, per germline. CDR3 sequence (DNA): TGTGCCAGCAGCCGTAGCGGGAAGTCCTACAATGAGCAGTTCTTC. Amino acid sequence: CASSRSGKSYNEQFF.

V usage is TRBV10-3 and J usage is TRBJ2-7, with 7 bases fitting TRBD1. V lost 7 bases, J lost 0 bases, and 6 bases stayed unmatched. The germline CDR1 and CDR2 sequences are ENHRY and SYGVKD. The CDR3 loop spans 14 amino acids. CDR3 protein: CAITPGTDSYEQYF. The CDR3 DNA sequence: TGTGCCATCACTCCCGGGACAGACTCCTACGAGCAGTACTTC.

CDR3 protein: CASSQLAGNTGELFF. In DNA form, the CDR3 reads TGTGCCAGTAGTCAACTAGCGGGGAACACCGGGGAGCTGTTTTTT. V and J are TRBV19 and TRBJ2-2; TRBD2 matches 9 bases. Per germline, CDR1 LNHDA and CDR2 SQIVND (reference sequence). Losses at the gene ends were 5 bases for V and 1 base for J; bases not matched to a gene: 2. CDR3 length equals 15 residues. Drawing the rest from reference TRBV19 and TRBJ2-2, the complete variable domain is DGGITQSPKYLFRKEGQNVTLSCEQNLNHDAMYWYRQDPGQGLRLIYYSQIVNDFQKGDIAEGYSVSREKKESFPLTVTSAQKNPTAFYLCASSQLAGNTGELFFGEGSRLTVL.

The chain is built from TRBV19 and TRBJ2-7; 9 bases are a match to TRBD1. The J segment lost 0 bases and the V segment lost 7 bases, leaving 10 bases of the junction unmatched. The CDR3 has 16 amino acids. CDR1 is LNHDA and CDR2 is SQIVND in the germline V gene (reference sequence). The chain's CDR3 is CASNPNGDRASYEQYF. CDR3 coding DNA: TGTGCCAGTAACCCAAATGGGGACAGGGCCTCCTACGAGCAGTACTTC.

This chain joins TRBV2 and TRBJ2-7; possibly TRBD1 for D (6 bases). Trimming removed 4 bases from V and 2 bases from J, with 15 bases in between. The CDR3 sequence is 15 residues long. Per germline, CDR1 SNHLY and CDR2 FYNNEI. CDR3 sequence reads: CASSGGQAGAYEQYF. The CDR3 DNA is TGTGCCAGCAGTGGAGGCCAGGCAGGGGCCTACGAGCAGTACTTC.

Concerning this clone itself: The same CDR3 is also encoded by other DNA sequences in this sample. The rearrangement joins TRBV27 to TRBJ1-5; no reliable D call. V was cut by 5 bases and J by 5 bases, with 10 bases left in between. CDR1 and CDR2 from the germline V gene are MNHEY and SMNVEV (reference sequence). The CDR3 length is 13 residues. Here the CDR3 reads CASSLSRDQPQHF. Written as DNA, the CDR3 is TGTGCCAGCAGTCTGAGCCGCGATCAGCCCCAGCATTTT.

V is TRBV7-3 and J is TRBJ2-5; TRBD1 might be the D (6 bases). CDR1 SGHTA and CDR2 FQGTGA come from the germline V gene. The ends were cut back, 5 bases at V and 2 bases at J, with 15 bases in the middle. There are 15 residues in the CDR3. CDR3 sequence: CASSPSYRDQETQYF. The CDR3 bases are TGTGCCAGCAGCCCGTCCTACAGGGATCAAGAGACCCAGTACTTC.

The rearrangement joins TRBV5-4 to TRBJ2-5; 11 bases line up with TRBD1. The CDR3 consists of 14 residues. The V gene's germline CDR1 is SGHNT and CDR2 YYREEE (reference sequence). With V trimmed by 4 bases and J by 3 bases, 2 bases remained unmatched. The CDR3 sequence is CASSRDRGEETQYF. The CDR3, as DNA: TGTGCCAGCAGCCGGGACAGGGGGGAAGAGACCCAGTACTTC.

The V and J genes are TRBV11-2 and TRBJ1-6; D unclear. The V gene lost 8 bases and the J gene lost 7 bases, with 12 bases spanning the gap. There are 13 residues in the CDR3. CDR1 and CDR2 (germline): SGHAT, FQNNGV. The CDR3 coding sequence is TGTGCCAGCGGCCGCCTGGAGAATTCACCCCTCCACTTT. Amino acids: CASGRLENSPLHF.

The CDR3 here is CASRPGTDLTSYEQYF. The CDR3 region has the DNA TGCGCCAGCCGCCCCGGGACAGACTTAACATCCTACGAGCAGTACTTC. The chain recombines TRBV10-2 with TRBJ2-7; 7 bases line up with TRBD1. The V gene end was trimmed by 8 bases and the J gene end by 1 base; junction bases not matched to a gene: 14. This CDR3 spans 16 amino acids. Germline CDR1 WSHSY, CDR2 SAAADI.